One and the same sample provided the 26 T cell receptor beta chains below, sequenced in a study of shared clonotypes between healthy human individuals. TCRdb's table, derived via immunoSEQ multiplex PCR, lists solely in-frame clones and lacks some. The sample lists about 2.4 million clones; 90% to 95% were seen once. The sequencing sample was made of naive CD4+ T cells sorted from blood. Sample subset: CD45RA+ positively selected. The receptor set was obtained from a man aged 18 to 30 in good health.

The chain is built from TRBV4-1 and TRBJ2-5, with D maybe TRBD2 (6 bases). CDR1 and CDR2 (germline): MGHRA, YSYEKL. The CDR3 runs to 16 residues. The V end was cut by 0 bases, the J end by 5 bases, with 16 bases between. The CDR3 nucleotides are TGCGCCAGCAGCCAAGATATAGGAGGGAAGGGGGAGACCCAGTACTTC. It yields the protein CASSQDIGGKGETQYF.

The chain uses TRBV10-3 and TRBJ2-7; a weak D match, TRBD2 (7 bases). V lost 3 bases to trimming and J lost 2 bases, with 20 bases between them. Germline V CDR1 and CDR2: ENHRY, SYGVKD. This CDR3 has 17 amino acids. The CDR3 is CAISDPPGASGAYEQYF. CDR3 DNA sequence: TGTGCCATCAGTGACCCACCGGGGGCTAGCGGAGCCTACGAGCAGTACTTC.

The chain carries TRBV2 and TRBJ2-2; D is undetermined. Germline values: CDR1 SNHLY, CDR2 FYNNEI. Trimming pared 8 bases from V and 1 base from J, leaving 11 bases between. The CDR3 totals 14 residues. CDR3 region: CASLIRGNTGELFF. The CDR3 coding sequence is TGTGCCAGCCTCATCCGTGGGAACACCGGGGAGCTGTTTTTT.

The CDR3: CASSKDSEGTEAFF. The DNA of the CDR3 is TGCGCCAGCAGTAAGGACAGTGAGGGAACTGAAGCTTTCTTT. V is TRBV5-1 and J is TRBJ1-1, with D maybe TRBD1 (6 bases). Looked up from germline, CDR1 is SGHRS and CDR2 is YFSETQ. V was clipped by 5 bases and J by 5 bases, with 16 bases between them. CDR3 length: 14 residues.

The V gene is TRBV10-3, the J gene TRBJ2-5, with D hard to call. The germline V and J ends were trimmed by 0 bases and 5 bases, with 13 bases remaining between them. From germline, CDR1 is ENHRY and CDR2 SYGVKD. This CDR3 spans 15 amino acids. The CDR3: CAISESKVPYETQYF. The CDR3 bases are TGTGCCATCAGTGAGTCGAAGGTCCCCTATGAGACCCAGTACTTC.

This chain connects TRBV7-8 to TRBJ2-7; D is perhaps TRBD2 (6 bases). The CDR3 covers 15 residues. CDR1 and CDR2 (germline): SGHVS, FQNEAQ. The V gene lost 3 bases and the J gene lost 6 bases, with 18 bases spanning the gap. In DNA, the CDR3 is TGTGCCAGCAGCTTTGCGGGGTACCCGAATCCCGAGCAGTACTTC. Translation gives CASSFAGYPNPEQYF.

This chain links TRBV5-1 with TRBJ1-1; no firm D call. This CDR3 contains 14 residues. CDR1 is SGHRS, CDR2 YFSETQ, per germline. V lost 4 bases to trimming and J lost 0 bases, with 10 bases between them. Here the CDR3 reads CASSPSQMNTEAFF. CDR3 sequence (DNA): TGCGCCAGCAGCCCAAGCCAGATGAACACTGAAGCTTTCTTT.

The chain uses TRBV27 and TRBJ2-4, with D possibly called TRBD1 or TRBD2 (5 bases each). The CDR3 runs 16 residues. Trimming cost V 6 bases and J 2 bases, with 17 bases left between them. CDR1 and CDR2 (germline): MNHEY, SMNVEV (reference sequence). CDR3 residues: CASSEGRGATKNIQYF. The CDR3 DNA follows: TGTGCCAGCAGCGAAGGTAGAGGGGCGACCAAAAACATTCAGTACTTC.

The chain joins TRBV9 to TRBJ2-1; no clear D gene. The CDR3 length is 14 residues. V was cut by 6 bases and J by 0 bases, with 10 bases left in between. Germline assignment: CDR1 SGDLS and CDR2 YYNGEE. CDR3 bases: TGTGCCAGCACCCTCGGCTTCTCCTACAATGAGCAGTTCTTC. It yields the protein CASTLGFSYNEQFF.

V usage is TRBV30 and J usage is TRBJ2-5; 10 nucleotides agree with TRBD1. The V gene's germline CDR1 is GTSNPN and CDR2 SVGIG (reference sequence). The CDR3 consists of 16 residues. J lost 4 bases, V lost 1 base, and 9 bases had no gene match. In nucleotides, the CDR3 is TGTGCCTGGAGTGATAGGGGACAGGGGCTCGGAGAGACCCAGTACTTC. Translation gives CAWSDRGQGLGETQYF.

Worth noting for this clone: This CDR3 is also generated by other DNA sequences in the sample. The chain couples TRBV15 to TRBJ2-7, with D possibly being TRBD1 (6 bases). This CDR3 is 14 amino acids long. Germline values: CDR1 LNHNV, CDR2 YYDKDF (reference sequence). Trimming pared 0 bases from V and 2 bases from J, leaving 8 bases between. The CDR3 sequence is CATSRDRGTYEQYF. In DNA, the CDR3 is TGTGCCACCAGCAGAGACAGGGGCACCTACGAGCAGTACTTC.

This clone showed up just once. In the same sample, other DNA sequences code for this CDR3. The rearrangement links TRBV6-5 to TRBJ1-1; 8 bases align to TRBD1. Germline V gene data show CDR1 as MNHEY and CDR2 as SVGAGI. Trimming took 7 bases from V and 5 from J; bases not matched to a gene: 6. CDR3 length equals 13 residues. CDR3 amino acids: CASKGQGGTEAFF. CDR3 DNA: TGTGCCAGCAAAGGACAGGGTGGAACTGAAGCTTTCTTT.

The chain is built from TRBV30 and TRBJ1-5; D unclear. The V end lost 2 bases, the J end lost 7 bases, and 12 bases lay between the germline ends. Germline V CDR1 and CDR2: GTSNPN, SVGIG (reference sequence). This CDR3 has 13 residues. This chain's CDR3 is CAWSTQSEQPQHF. CDR3 coding DNA: TGTGCCTGGAGTACCCAGTCAGAACAGCCCCAGCATTTT.

CDR3 sequence reads: CASSLWDQNTEAFF. CDR3 nucleotide sequence: TGCGCCAGCAGCTTATGGGACCAGAACACTGAAGCTTTCTTT. J is TRBJ1-1 and V is TRBV5-1, with D possibly TRBD1 on 5 matching bases. CDR1 is SGHRS and CDR2 is YFSETQ in the germline V gene. The ends were cut back, 2 bases at V and 1 base at J, with 9 bases in the middle. The CDR3 spans 14 residues.

V and J are TRBV6-5 and TRBJ2-7, with D uncertain. Germline V gene data show CDR1 as MNHEY and CDR2 as SVGAGI. Trimming removed 6 bases at V and 2 bases at J, with 14 bases between. This CDR3 region has 14 residues. The CDR3 nucleotides are TGTGCCAGCAGCCCCAATGGCGTAGCCTACGAGCAGTACTTC. It is translated as CASSPNGVAYEQYF.

The chain combines TRBV7-2 with TRBJ1-1, with 8 positions matching TRBD1. From germline, CDR1 is SGHTA and CDR2 FQGNSA. V lost 3 bases to trimming and J lost 5 bases; unmatched junction nucleotides: 5. The CDR3 has 14 amino acids. CDR3 bases: TGTGCCAGCAGCTTCCAGACAGGGGTGACTGAAGCTTTCTTT. This translates into CASSFQTGVTEAFF. Full variable domain (remainder filled in from reference TRBV7-2 and TRBJ1-1): GAGVSQSPSNKVTEKGKDVELRCDPISGHTALYWYRQSLGQGLEFLIYFQGNSAPDKSGLPSDRFSAERTGGSVSTLTIQRTQQEDSAVYLCASSFQTGVTEAFFGQGTRLTVV.

This clone was found a few times. The chain has TRBV4-2 and TRBJ2-2; 9 nucleotides match TRBD1. Germline CDR1 reads LGHNA; CDR2 reads YNFKEQ. Germline trimming cut 6 bases from V and 5 bases from J; bases unmatched to any gene: 7. The CDR3 runs to 15 residues. The CDR3 sequence: CASRLQGAGTGELFF. The CDR3 DNA follows: TGTGCCAGCAGGTTACAGGGGGCTGGGACCGGGGAGCTGTTTTTT.

About this clone itself: Other DNA sequences within the sample encode an identical CDR3. The genes are TRBV5-4 and TRBJ2-5, with D maybe TRBD1 (6 bases). The CDR3 totals 14 residues. Germline values: CDR1 SGHNT, CDR2 YYREEE (reference sequence). The V end was cut by 1 base, the J end by 5 bases, with 12 bases between. CDR3 in amino acids: CASSLIGGGETQYF. The CDR3 DNA follows: TGTGCCAGCAGCTTGATTGGGGGCGGGGAGACCCAGTACTTC.

This clone was picked up a small number of times. This CDR3 is also generated by other DNA sequences in the sample. J is TRBJ2-7 and V is TRBV18; D possibly corresponds to TRBD2 (6 bases). The CDR3 is made up of 13 amino acids. CDR1 and CDR2 (germline): KGHSH, LQKENI. Trimming left V 0 bases short and J 3 bases short, with 6 bases between. The CDR3 nucleotides are TGTGCCAGCTCACCACCGACTAGCTACGAGCAGTACTTC. It translates to CASSPPTSYEQYF.

J is TRBJ2-4 and V is TRBV28; 11 positions agree with TRBD1. Germline-derived CDR1 and CDR2 are MDHEN and SYDVKM. The CDR3 is 17 residues long. The V gene end was trimmed by 4 bases and the J gene end by 4 bases; junction bases not matched to a gene: 9. The CDR3 DNA follows: TGTGCCAGCAGTTCCCCTCGGACAGGGGGCCTAAAAAACATTCAGTACTTC. It is translated as CASSSPRTGGLKNIQYF.

The V call is TRBV7-8, the J call TRBJ2-3, with TRBD2 as a possible D gene (6 bases). CDR1 and CDR2 from the germline V gene are SGHVS and FQNEAQ. V was shortened by 5 bases and J by 0 bases, with 9 bases between the two germline ends. The CDR3 spans 14 residues. CDR3 loop: CASSPGTSTDTQYF. The CDR3 region has the DNA TGTGCCAGCAGCCCTGGGACTAGCACAGATACGCAGTATTTT.

This rearrangement joins TRBV7-9 to TRBJ1-1, with 9 positions matching TRBD1. Germline loops: CDR1 SEHNR, CDR2 FQNEAQ (reference sequence). With 4 bases clipped from V and 5 bases from J, the junction kept 8 bases outside the gene matches. The CDR3 extends over 15 amino acids. The CDR3 nucleotides read TGTGCCAGCAGCTCCTTAGGACAGGGGTTGACTGAAGCTTTCTTT. Its translation: CASSSLGQGLTEAFF.

The gene calls are TRBV5-1 and TRBJ2-7, with D unresolved. CDR1 is SGHRS and CDR2 is YFSETQ in the germline V gene. V was shortened by 0 bases and J by 7 bases, with 14 bases between the two germline ends. This CDR3 comprises 14 residues. This CDR3 is CASSLEGPGSEQYF. In nucleotides, the CDR3 is TGCGCCAGCAGCTTGGAGGGCCCTGGATCAGAGCAGTACTTC.

This clone showed up just once. The chain employs TRBV5-1 and TRBJ2-3; 12 bases align to TRBD2. After removal of 4 bases from V and 4 bases from J, the junction contained 1 base not matched to a gene. Germline CDR1 reads SGHRS; CDR2 reads YFSETQ. The CDR3 runs 14 residues. DNA for the CDR3: TGCGCCAGCAGCCCTAGCGGGGGGGCAGATACGCAGTATTTT. Protein: CASSPSGGADTQYF.

This clone has just one count. J is TRBJ2-7 and V is TRBV15; D remains unclear. CDR1 is LNHNV, CDR2 YYDKDF, per germline (reference sequence). Trimming took off 4 bases at V and 0 bases at J, with 13 bases between the two ends. CDR3 size: 15 residues. The CDR3 bases are TGTGCCACCAGCATAGATAAGGGCAGCTCCTACGAGCAGTACTTC. Translating it yields CATSIDKGSSYEQYF.

A word on this clone: Other DNA sequences from this sample encode an identical CDR3 as well. This chain joins TRBV5-1 and TRBJ1-1; 7 nucleotides agree with TRBD1. Germline V gene lookup returns CDR1 SGHRS and CDR2 YFSETQ. This CDR3 has 13 residues. J gave up 4 bases and V 3 bases, and 3 bases lay outside the gene matches. The CDR3 bases are TGCGCCAGCAGCTGGGACAGAGCCACTGAAGCTTTCTTT. Its translation is CASSWDRATEAFF. Full variable domain (remainder filled in from reference TRBV5-1 and TRBJ1-1): KAGVTQTPRYLIKTRGQQVTLSCSPISGHRSVSWYQQTPGQGLQFLFEYFSETQRNKGNFPGRFSGRQFSNSRSEMNVSTLELGDSALYLCASSWDRATEAFFGQGTRLTVV.